These 30 T cell receptor beta chains were sequenced from one sample in a study of T cell responses to AZD1222 COVID-19 vaccine. Profiled with immunoSEQ multiplex PCR; TCRdb holds only in-frame clones, not every one. The profile shows under 110,000 clones, 90% of them singletons. The sequencing here drew on peripheral blood, taken on day 0 of AZD1222 vaccination. All receptors come from an adult in good health.

In the case of this clone: The sample has other DNA sequences that encode this CDR3 too. This chain joins TRBV6-5 and TRBJ1-1; D is uncertain. V was cut by 0 bases and J by 1 base, with 6 bases left in between. The CDR3 spans 14 residues. Germline V gene lookup returns CDR1 MNHEY and CDR2 SVGAGI. Written as DNA, the CDR3 is TGTGCCAGCAGTTACTCTGCCGGGAACACTGAAGCTTTCTTT. It specifies CASSYSAGNTEAFF.

The chain recombines TRBV5-1 with TRBJ1-2; 7 bases line up with TRBD1. The V and J ends lost 4 bases and 2 bases, in that order; junction bases with no gene match: 11. This CDR3 region has 16 residues. Germline assignment: CDR1 SGHRS and CDR2 YFSETQ. CDR3 nucleotides: TGCGCCAGCAGCCCCCGTTCAGGGGGATACAACTATGGCTACACCTTC. As protein: CASSPRSGGYNYGYTF.

This chain joins TRBV2 and TRBJ1-5; TRBD1 matches 7 bases. Germline assignment: CDR1 SNHLY and CDR2 FYNNEI. This CDR3 region has 13 residues. Unmatched junction bases numbered 3, after V lost 5 bases and J lost 5 bases. CDR3 in DNA: TGTGCCAGCAGTTTAGACAGGGATCAGCCCCAGCATTTT. Amino acids: CASSLDRDQPQHF.

This clone has a single count. The V and J genes are TRBV28 and TRBJ1-2; D might be TRBD1 (5 bases). This CDR3 contains 13 residues. V lost 2 bases and J 4 bases, leaving 8 bases between the germline ends. CDR1 is MDHEN, CDR2 SYDVKM, per germline. This chain's CDR3 is CASSLPGPYGYTF. The CDR3 region has the DNA TGTGCCAGCAGTTTACCGGGGCCCTATGGCTACACCTTC.

In DNA form, the CDR3 reads TGCGCCAGCAGCTTGGCTTTCGGGGACTTGGGAGGTACGCAGTATTTT. This encodes CASSLAFGDLGGTQYF. The gene calls are TRBV5-1 and TRBJ2-3, with D possibly TRBD2 on 6 matching bases. Germline loops: CDR1 SGHRS, CDR2 YFSETQ. The CDR3 has 16 residues. V shed 0 bases and J shed 8 bases, with 19 bases lying between them.

The chain combines TRBV2 with TRBJ2-5; possibly TRBD1 for D (5 bases). CDR1 SNHLY and CDR2 FYNNEI come from the germline V gene. The CDR3 consists of 14 residues. V was trimmed by 1 base and J by 6 bases, leaving 12 bases between them. CDR3 coding DNA: TGTGCCAGCAGTGAAGGGGTCAGGGTTAAGACCCAGTACTTC. Its protein is CASSEGVRVKTQYF.

The genes are TRBV27 and TRBJ2-1; 13 bases are a match to TRBD2. This CDR3 region has 15 residues. Germline values: CDR1 MNHEY, CDR2 SMNVEV (reference sequence). With 5 bases clipped from V and 6 bases from J, the junction kept 4 bases outside the gene matches. DNA of the CDR3: TGTGCCAGCAGTCTGGGGACTAGCGGGGTCAATGAGCAGTTCTTC. This sequence encodes CASSLGTSGVNEQFF.

The chain carries TRBV28 and TRBJ2-1; 9 bases align to TRBD2. Germline trimming cut 5 bases from V and 1 base from J; bases unmatched to any gene: 6. The CDR3 extends over 16 amino acids. Germline CDR1 and CDR2: MDHEN and SYDVKM. CDR3 loop: CASSGPGLASYNEQFF. CDR3 sequence (DNA): TGTGCCAGCAGTGGGCCGGGACTAGCTTCCTACAATGAGCAGTTCTTC.

In this sample, this clone turned up a few times. The chain links TRBV7-2 to TRBJ1-5, with D unresolved. Trimming removed 5 bases at V and 1 base at J, with 9 bases between. The CDR3 extends over 14 amino acids. Germline V CDR1 and CDR2: SGHTA, FQGNSA. The CDR3 region has the DNA TGTGCCAGCAGCCCGACGGTGAGCAATCAGCCCCAGCATTTT. It specifies CASSPTVSNQPQHF.

As DNA, the CDR3 is TGTGCCAGCGGGGGGTCCACCTACGAGCAGTACTTC. It codes for CASGGSTYEQYF. The V call is TRBV9, the J call TRBJ2-7; TRBD2 is a possible D gene (6 bases). V was shortened by 7 bases and J by 2 bases, with 10 bases between the two germline ends. Germline values: CDR1 SGDLS, CDR2 YYNGEE. This CDR3 is 12 amino acids long.

The chain employs TRBV19 and TRBJ2-7; no firm D call. Germline loops: CDR1 LNHDA, CDR2 SQIVND (reference sequence). The CDR3 totals 14 residues. V was pared by 2 bases and J by 5 bases, with 13 bases between. As DNA, the CDR3 is TGTGCCAGTAGTATATCTACCCTTGGGGACGAGCAGTACTTC. Its translation is CASSISTLGDEQYF.

The chain couples TRBV12-3 or TRBV12-4 to TRBJ2-2; D is perhaps TRBD2 (6 bases). Trimming shortened V by 3 bases and J by 7 bases, and 6 bases separated the two germline ends. CDR3 size: 12 residues. This CDR3 is CASSLGGGELFF. CDR3 coding DNA: TGTGCCAGCAGTTTGGGGGGCGGGGAGCTGTTTTTT.

The J gene is TRBJ2-6, the V gene TRBV27; TRBD1 agrees at 8 bases. V trimming: 5 bases; J trimming: 1 base; junction bases outside the gene matches: 22. Germline V gene data show CDR1 as MNHEY and CDR2 as SMNVEV (reference sequence). The CDR3 is made up of 22 amino acids. The DNA for the CDR3 is TGTGCCAGCAGTCATCAACCGGGACAGGTTATGGACCCTTTGTCTGGGGCCAACGTCCTGACTTTC. Residues: CASSHQPGQVMDPLSGANVLTF.

V and J are TRBV28 and TRBJ1-2; D not certain. Germline assignment: CDR1 MDHEN and CDR2 SYDVKM. The V end lost 2 bases, the J end lost 6 bases, and 10 bases lay between the germline ends. The CDR3 is made up of 13 amino acids. CDR3 sequence reads: CASSLQPLHGYTF. The CDR3 nucleotides are TGTGCCAGCAGTTTACAGCCCCTCCATGGCTACACCTTC.

The chain recombines TRBV6-5 with TRBJ2-2; possibly TRBD1 for D (6 bases). Germline CDR1 MNHEY, CDR2 SVGAGI. The CDR3 totals 15 residues. Between the trimmed V and J ends, which lost 0 bases and 7 bases, there was a span of 12 bases. CDR3 nucleotides: TGTGCCAGCAGTTACTCGATACAGGGAGACGGGGAGCTGTTTTTT. Encoded protein: CASSYSIQGDGELFF.

This clone came up once. The chain employs TRBV29-1 and TRBJ1-2, with unresolved D. CDR3 length: 13 residues. From germline, CDR1 is SQVTM and CDR2 ANQGSEA. V was shortened by 3 bases and J by 4 bases, with 12 bases between the two germline ends. The CDR3 DNA sequence: TGCAGCGTTGAGGAGTCCGCGTCCTATGGCTACACCTTC. Translation: CSVEESASYGYTF.

The chain recombines TRBV2 with TRBJ1-2; the match to TRBD1 covers 7 bases. Germline lookup yields CDR1 SNHLY and CDR2 FYNNEI. This CDR3 spans 15 amino acids. V shed 6 bases and J 2 bases; nucleotides not matched to a gene: 9. For the CDR3, the DNA is TGTGCCAGCAGGGACCTACCGGGACAGAACTATGGCTACACCTTC. As protein: CASRDLPGQNYGYTF.

V and J are TRBV7-9 and TRBJ1-1, with 7 bases lining up with TRBD1. Germline values: CDR1 SEHNR, CDR2 FQNEAQ (reference sequence). The CDR3 length is 15 residues. V trimming: 5 bases; J trimming: 7 bases; junction bases outside the gene matches: 13. As DNA, the CDR3 is TGTGCCAGCAGCCTCCCGAGGGGGCAGGGGTTTGAAGCTTTCTTT. This gives the protein CASSLPRGQGFEAFF. Full variable domain (missing parts from reference TRBV7-9 and TRBJ1-1): DTGVSQNPRHKITKRGQNVTFRCDPISEHNRLYWYRQTLGQGPEFLTYFQNEAQLEKSRLLSDRFSAERPKGSFSTLEIQRTEQGDSAMYLCASSLPRGQGFEAFFGQGTRLTVV.

V gene TRBV2 combines with J gene TRBJ1-2; D unresolved. Germline V CDR1 and CDR2: SNHLY, FYNNEI. The CDR3 runs to 13 residues. V was shortened by 7 bases and J by 5 bases, with 14 bases between the two germline ends. CDR3 loop: CASIENRGYGYTF. CDR3 DNA sequence: TGTGCCAGCATCGAGAACCGAGGGTATGGCTACACCTTC.

CDR3: CASSSRVGGTEAFF. CDR3 coding DNA: TGTGCCAGCAGCAGCAGGGTCGGGGGCACTGAAGCTTTCTTT. The V gene is TRBV11-2, the J gene TRBJ1-1; a weak D match, TRBD1 (5 bases). Trimming shortened V by 5 bases and J by 4 bases, and 14 bases separated the two germline ends. The CDR3 runs to 14 residues. CDR1 SGHAT and CDR2 FQNNGV come from the germline V gene. Complete variable domain (other parts from reference TRBV11-2 and TRBJ1-1): EAGVAQSPRYKIIEKRQSVAFWCNPISGHATLYWYQQILGQGPKLLIQFQNNGVVDDSQLPKDRFSAERLKGVDSTLKIQPAKLEDSAVYLCASSSRVGGTEAFFGQGTRLTVV.

The V gene is TRBV6-5, the J gene TRBJ1-5; the D is unclear. The V gene lost 9 bases and the J gene lost 3 bases, with 9 bases spanning the gap. The germline gives CDR1 MNHEY, CDR2 SVGAGI. The CDR3 spans 12 residues. DNA of the CDR3: TGTGCCAGTCGGGTTCTCAATCAGCCCCAGCATTTT. Amino acid sequence: CASRVLNQPQHF.

V is TRBV4-1 and J is TRBJ2-1, with TRBD2 matching 12 bases. The CDR3 covers 18 residues. Germline CDR1 is MGHRA and CDR2 is YSYEKL. Trimming removed 1 base from V and 6 bases from J; junction bases left unmatched: 10. The CDR3 nucleotides are TGCGCCAGCAGCCAAGGGCGTCTAGCGGGGGGGTTTTTCAATGAGCAGTTCTTC. It yields the protein CASSQGRLAGGFFNEQFF.

V gene TRBV24-1 combines with J gene TRBJ2-3; D ambiguous. Trimming pared 12 bases from V and 4 bases from J, leaving 4 bases between. Germline V CDR1 and CDR2: KGHDR, SFDVKD. The CDR3 spans 9 residues. CDR3 sequence: CAAADTQYF. In nucleotides, the CDR3 is TGTGCCGCAGCAGATACGCAGTATTTT.

This clone showed up just once. The chain links TRBV28 to TRBJ2-7; no definite D call. The germline V gene encodes CDR1 MDHEN and CDR2 SYDVKM. Trimming stripped 7 bases from V and 1 base from J, with 14 bases between. CDR3 length: 14 amino acids. This chain's CDR3 is CASNSPGLSYEQYF. The DNA for the CDR3 is TGTGCCAGCAACTCGCCCGGGCTTTCCTACGAGCAGTACTTC.

This chain connects TRBV4-1 to TRBJ1-5, with a tentative D call TRBD1 (5 bases). Trimming cost V 0 bases and J 1 base, with 10 bases left between them. Germline V gene lookup returns CDR1 MGHRA and CDR2 YSYEKL. The CDR3 extends over 16 amino acids. The CDR3 DNA reads as TGCGCCAGCAGCCAAGAAGGACACACAAGCAATCAGCCCCAGCATTTT. Its translation: CASSQEGHTSNQPQHF.

This rearrangement joins TRBV18 to TRBJ1-4; possible D gene TRBD1, 6 bases. V shed 3 bases and J shed 10 bases, with 15 bases lying between them. The CDR3 totals 14 residues. Germline CDR1 KGHSH, CDR2 LQKENI. The DNA for the CDR3 is TGTGCCAGCTCACCCGCGGAGGGGGTGAGAAAACTGTTTTTT. Amino acid sequence: CASSPAEGVRKLFF. Full variable domain (remainder filled in from reference TRBV18 and TRBJ1-4): NAGVMQNPRHLVRRRGQEARLRCSPMKGHSHVYWYRQLPEEGLKFMVYLQKENIIDESGMPKERFSAEFPKEGPSILRIQQVVRGDSAAYFCASSPAEGVRKLFFGSGTQLSVL.

The V and J genes are TRBV12-3 or TRBV12-4 and TRBJ1-2; maybe TRBD1 (6 bases). The CDR3 extends over 13 amino acids. The V gene lost 6 bases and the J gene lost 6 bases, with 14 bases spanning the gap. CDR3 DNA sequence: TGTGCCAGCAGGCTCGGCTACAGGGATGGCTACACCTTC. It encodes CASRLGYRDGYTF.

A single count supports this clone. CDR3 nucleotides: TGTGCCAGCAGAACGCCGACAGGGAGGCGCGGCTACACCTTC. Its protein product is CASRTPTGRRGYTF. The rearrangement joins TRBV28 to TRBJ1-2; 7 bases align to TRBD1. The germline V gene has CDR1 MDHEN and CDR2 SYDVKM. V trimming: 6 bases; J trimming: 8 bases; junction bases outside the gene matches: 12. The CDR3 totals 14 residues.

The chain combines TRBV6-1 with TRBJ1-2; tentatively, D is TRBD1 (5 bases). V lost 0 bases and J lost 7, with 15 bases in between. Germline V gene lookup returns CDR1 MNHNS and CDR2 SASEGT. This CDR3 spans 15 amino acids. In nucleotides, the CDR3 is TGTGCCAGCAGTGAAGCTCTCAGGGTTAACGGTGGCTACACCTTC. This gives the protein CASSEALRVNGGYTF.

The rearrangement links TRBV16 to TRBJ2-7, with D possibly being TRBD1 or TRBD2 (5 bases each). The germline V gene has CDR1 KGHSY and CDR2 FQNENV. The CDR3 consists of 14 residues. V lost 3 bases and J 1 base, leaving 10 bases between the germline ends. The CDR3 bases are TGTGCCAGCAGCCATCGGGACGGTTCCTACGAGCAGTACTTC. It codes for CASSHRDGSYEQYF.